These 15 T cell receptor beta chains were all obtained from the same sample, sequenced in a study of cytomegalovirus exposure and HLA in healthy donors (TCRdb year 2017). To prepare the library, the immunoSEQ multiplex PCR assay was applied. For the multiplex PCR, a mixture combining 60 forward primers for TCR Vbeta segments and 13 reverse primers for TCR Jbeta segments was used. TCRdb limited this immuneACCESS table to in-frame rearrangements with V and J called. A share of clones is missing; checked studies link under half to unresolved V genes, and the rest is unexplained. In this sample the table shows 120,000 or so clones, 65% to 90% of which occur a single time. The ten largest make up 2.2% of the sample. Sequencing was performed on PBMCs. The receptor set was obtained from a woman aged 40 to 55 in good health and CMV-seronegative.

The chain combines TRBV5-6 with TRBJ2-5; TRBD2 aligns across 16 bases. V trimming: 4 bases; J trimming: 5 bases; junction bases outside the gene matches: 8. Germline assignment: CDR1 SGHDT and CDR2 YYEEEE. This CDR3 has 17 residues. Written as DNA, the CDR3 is TGTGCCAGCAGCCGGGGACTAGCGGGAGGGCTTGGGGAGACCCAGTACTTC. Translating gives CASSRGLAGGLGETQYF.

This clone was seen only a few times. Written as DNA, the CDR3 is TGTGCCACTAGGGCGGGCGGGCCCAATTCACCCCTCCACTTT. This sequence encodes CATRAGGPNSPLHF. This chain connects TRBV6-1 to TRBJ1-6, with no clear D. V gave up 10 bases and J gave up 7 bases, with 17 bases separating them. The CDR3 spans 14 residues. Germline V CDR1 and CDR2: MNHNS, SASEGT.

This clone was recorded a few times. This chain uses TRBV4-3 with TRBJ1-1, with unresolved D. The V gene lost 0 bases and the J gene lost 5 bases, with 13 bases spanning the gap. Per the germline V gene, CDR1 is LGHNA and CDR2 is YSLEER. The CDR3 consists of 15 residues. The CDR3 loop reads CASSQEVPGWTEAFF. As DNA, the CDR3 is TGCGCCAGCAGCCAAGAGGTCCCGGGATGGACTGAAGCTTTCTTT.

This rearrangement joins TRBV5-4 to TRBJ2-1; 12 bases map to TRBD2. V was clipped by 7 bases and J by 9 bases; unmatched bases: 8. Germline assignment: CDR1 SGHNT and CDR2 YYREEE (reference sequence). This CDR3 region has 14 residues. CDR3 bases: TGTGCCAGCCGCCCTAGCGGGAGGGCCGGTGAGCAGTTCTTC. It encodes CASRPSGRAGEQFF.

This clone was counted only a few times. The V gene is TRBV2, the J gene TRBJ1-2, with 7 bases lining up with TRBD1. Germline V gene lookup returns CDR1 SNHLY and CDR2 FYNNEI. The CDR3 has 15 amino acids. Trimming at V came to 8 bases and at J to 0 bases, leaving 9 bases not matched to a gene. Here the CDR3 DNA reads TGTGCCAGCCGACAGGGTTACCAATCTAACTATGGCTACACCTTC. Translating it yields CASRQGYQSNYGYTF.

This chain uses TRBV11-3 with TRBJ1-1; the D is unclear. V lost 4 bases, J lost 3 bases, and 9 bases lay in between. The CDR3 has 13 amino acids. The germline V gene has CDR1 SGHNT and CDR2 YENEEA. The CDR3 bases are TGTGCCAGCAGCTACCGACGGGACACTGAAGCTTTCTTT. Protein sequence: CASSYRRDTEAFF.

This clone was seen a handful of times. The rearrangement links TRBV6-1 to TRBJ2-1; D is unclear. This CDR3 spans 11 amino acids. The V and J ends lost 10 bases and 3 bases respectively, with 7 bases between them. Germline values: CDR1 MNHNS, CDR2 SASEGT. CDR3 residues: CATRSYNEQFF. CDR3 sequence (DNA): TGTGCCACTCGGAGCTACAATGAGCAGTTCTTC.

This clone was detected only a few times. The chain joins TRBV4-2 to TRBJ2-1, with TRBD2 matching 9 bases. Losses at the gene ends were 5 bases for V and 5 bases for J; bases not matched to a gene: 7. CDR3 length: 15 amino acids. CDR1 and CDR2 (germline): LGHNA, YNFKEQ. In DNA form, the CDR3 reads TGTGCCAGCAGCAGAGGACTAGCGAAAAACAATGAGCAGTTCTTC. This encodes CASSRGLAKNNEQFF.

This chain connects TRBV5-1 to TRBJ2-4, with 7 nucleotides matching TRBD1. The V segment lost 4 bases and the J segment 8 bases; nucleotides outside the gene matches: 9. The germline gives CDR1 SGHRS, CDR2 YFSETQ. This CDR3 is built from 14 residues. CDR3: CASSRRDSGDIQYF. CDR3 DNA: TGCGCCAGCAGCAGAAGGGACAGTGGGGACATTCAGTACTTC.

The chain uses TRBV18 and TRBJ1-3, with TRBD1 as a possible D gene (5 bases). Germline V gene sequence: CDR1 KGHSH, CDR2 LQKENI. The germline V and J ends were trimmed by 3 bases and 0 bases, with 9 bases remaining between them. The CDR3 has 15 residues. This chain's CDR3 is CASSPGGNSGNTIYF. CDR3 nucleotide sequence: TGTGCCAGCTCACCCGGGGGAAACTCTGGAAACACCATATATTTT.

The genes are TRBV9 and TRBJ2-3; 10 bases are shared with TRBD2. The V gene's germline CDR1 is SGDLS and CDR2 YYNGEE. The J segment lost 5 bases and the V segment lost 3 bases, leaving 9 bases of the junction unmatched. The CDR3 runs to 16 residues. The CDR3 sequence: CASSGSGGKVIDTQYF. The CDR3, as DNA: TGTGCCAGCAGCGGTAGCGGGGGGAAGGTAATAGATACGCAGTATTTT.

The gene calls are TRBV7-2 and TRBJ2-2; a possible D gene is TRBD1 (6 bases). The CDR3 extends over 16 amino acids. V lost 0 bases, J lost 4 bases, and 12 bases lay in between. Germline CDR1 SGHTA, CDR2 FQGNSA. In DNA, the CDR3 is TGTGCCAGCAGCTTAGCGGGCAGGGGTTCCACCGGGGAGCTGTTTTTT. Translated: CASSLAGRGSTGELFF.

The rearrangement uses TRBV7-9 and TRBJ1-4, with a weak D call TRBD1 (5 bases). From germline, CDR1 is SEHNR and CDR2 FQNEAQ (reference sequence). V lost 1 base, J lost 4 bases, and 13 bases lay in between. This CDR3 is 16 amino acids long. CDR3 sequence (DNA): TGTGCCAGCAGCTTAGTTCTCGGGGGAATTAATGAAAAACTGTTTTTT. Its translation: CASSLVLGGINEKLFF. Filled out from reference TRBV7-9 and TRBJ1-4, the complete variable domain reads DTGVSQNPRHKITKRGQNVTFRCDPISEHNRLYWYRQTLGQGPEFLTYFQNEAQLEKSRLLSDRFSAERPKGSFSTLEIQRTEQGDSAMYLCASSLVLGGINEKLFFGSGTQLSVL.

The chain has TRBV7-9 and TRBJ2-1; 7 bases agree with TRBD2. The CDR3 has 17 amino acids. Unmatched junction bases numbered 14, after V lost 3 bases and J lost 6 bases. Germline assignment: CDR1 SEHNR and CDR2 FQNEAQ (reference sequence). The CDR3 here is CASSLSGTNPSGNEQFF. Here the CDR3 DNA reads TGTGCCAGCAGCTTGAGCGGGACTAACCCCTCCGGCAATGAGCAGTTCTTC.

CDR3 nucleotide sequence: TGTGCCAGCAGCCAAGATCAAACTAGCGGGAGAGGGACGCAGTATTTT. The encoded protein is CASSQDQTSGRGTQYF. The chain uses TRBV4-2 and TRBJ2-3, with 11 bases identical to TRBD2. The CDR3 totals 16 residues. CDR1 LGHNA and CDR2 YNFKEQ come from the germline V gene. Trimming cost V 0 bases and J 9 bases; bases outside gene matches: 8.